The TCR beta chain under discussion was sequenced for a study of blood T cell repertoires in COVID-19. Study-wide background: Samples of COVID-19 (acute and convalescent) were obtained from the United States, Italy and Spain. PBMCs, B-cell-depleted T cells, or T cells provided the cDNA or gDNA that made up the material.

Original analysis: Amplified reference gene primers provided the basis for estimating nucleated cell counts. Assay used: immunoSEQ multiplex PCR; TCRdb lists only in-frame clones, some missing. That table furnishes V, J and clone size, whereas the DNA furnished D and trimming. The sample carries 45,000 to 65,000 clones, roughly 91% recorded once. This CDR3 is 17 amino acids long. The germline gives CDR1 DFQATT, CDR2 SNEGSKA (reference sequence). Unmatched junction bases numbered 10, after V lost 3 bases and J lost 2 bases. Sequenced input: peripheral blood. The receptor was isolated from a human donor in a cohort sampled during active COVID-19. J is TRBJ2-2 and V is TRBV20-1; 9 nucleotides line up with TRBD1. The CDR3 is CSASDPGQGQNTGELFF. The CDR3 region has the DNA TGCAGTGCTAGTGATCCGGGACAGGGACAAAACACCGGGGAGCTGTTTTTT.